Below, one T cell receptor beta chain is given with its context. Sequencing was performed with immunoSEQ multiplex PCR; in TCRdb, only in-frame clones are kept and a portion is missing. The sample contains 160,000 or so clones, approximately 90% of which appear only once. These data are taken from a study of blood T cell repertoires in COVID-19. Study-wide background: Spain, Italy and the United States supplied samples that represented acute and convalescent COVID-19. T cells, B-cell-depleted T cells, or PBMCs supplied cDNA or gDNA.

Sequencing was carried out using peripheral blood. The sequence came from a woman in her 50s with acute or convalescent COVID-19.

The CDR3 coding sequence is TGTGCCAGCAGCTTGGCACGGGGGGGGACTACGGATGAGCAGTTCTTC. It codes for CASSLARGGTTDEQFF. The chain links TRBV7-2 to TRBJ2-1; 8 bases line up with TRBD2. Trimming at V came to 3 bases and at J to 8 bases, leaving 12 bases not matched to a gene. This CDR3 contains 16 residues. Germline V gene data show CDR1 as SGHTA and CDR2 as FQGNSA.